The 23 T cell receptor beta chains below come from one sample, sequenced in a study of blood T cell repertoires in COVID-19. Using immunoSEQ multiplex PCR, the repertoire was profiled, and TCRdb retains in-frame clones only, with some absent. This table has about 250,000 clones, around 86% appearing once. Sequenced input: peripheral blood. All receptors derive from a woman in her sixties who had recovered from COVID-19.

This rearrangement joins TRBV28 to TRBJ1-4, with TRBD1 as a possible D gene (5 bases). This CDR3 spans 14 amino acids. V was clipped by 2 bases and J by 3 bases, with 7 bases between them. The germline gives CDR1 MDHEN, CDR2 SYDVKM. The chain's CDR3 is CASSLDSPNEKLFF. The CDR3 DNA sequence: TGTGCCAGCAGTTTAGACAGCCCTAATGAAAAACTGTTTTTT.

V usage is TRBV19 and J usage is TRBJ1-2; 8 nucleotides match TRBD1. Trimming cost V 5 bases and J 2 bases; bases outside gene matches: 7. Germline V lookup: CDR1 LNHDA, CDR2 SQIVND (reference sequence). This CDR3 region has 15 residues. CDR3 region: CASSRDRGDNYGYTF. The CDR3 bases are TGTGCCAGTAGTCGTGACAGGGGCGACAACTATGGCTACACCTTC.

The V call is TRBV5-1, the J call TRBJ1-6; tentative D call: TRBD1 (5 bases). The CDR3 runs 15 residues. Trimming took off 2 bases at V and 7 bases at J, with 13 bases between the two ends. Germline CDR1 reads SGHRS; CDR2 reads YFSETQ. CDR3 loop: CASSFEGRENSPLHF. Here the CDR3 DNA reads TGCGCCAGCAGCTTCGAGGGACGGGAGAATTCACCCCTCCACTTT.

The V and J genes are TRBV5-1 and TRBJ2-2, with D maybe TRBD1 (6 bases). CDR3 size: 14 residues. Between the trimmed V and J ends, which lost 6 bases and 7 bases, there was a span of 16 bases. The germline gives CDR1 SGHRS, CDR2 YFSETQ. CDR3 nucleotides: TGCGCCAGCAACCGACCGTCAGGGGACGGGGAGCTGTTTTTT. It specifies CASNRPSGDGELFF. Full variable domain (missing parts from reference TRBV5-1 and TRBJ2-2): KAGVTQTPRYLIKTRGQQVTLSCSPISGHRSVSWYQQTPGQGLQFLFEYFSETQRNKGNFPGRFSGRQFSNSRSEMNVSTLELGDSALYLCASNRPSGDGELFFGEGSRLTVL.

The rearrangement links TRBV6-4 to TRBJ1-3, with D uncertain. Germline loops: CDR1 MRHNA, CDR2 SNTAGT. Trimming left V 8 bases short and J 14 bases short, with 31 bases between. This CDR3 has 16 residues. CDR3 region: CASPKGGGRTIPGLYF. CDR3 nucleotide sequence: TGTGCCAGCCCCAAGGGAGGAGGGCGGACGATACCCGGGTTATATTTT.

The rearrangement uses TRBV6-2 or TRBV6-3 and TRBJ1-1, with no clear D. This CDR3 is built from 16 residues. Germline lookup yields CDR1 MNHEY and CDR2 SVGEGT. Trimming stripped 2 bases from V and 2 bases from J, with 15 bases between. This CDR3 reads CASSYPRQTINTEAFF. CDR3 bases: TGTGCCAGCAGTTACCCACGACAAACGATAAACACTGAAGCTTTCTTT.

CDR3 in amino acids: CASSRGQFNQPQHF. The DNA for the CDR3 is TGTGCCAGCAGTCGGGGACAGTTCAATCAGCCCCAGCATTTT. The rearrangement uses TRBV27 and TRBJ1-5; 7 bases map to TRBD1. Germline values: CDR1 MNHEY, CDR2 SMNVEV (reference sequence). The CDR3 totals 14 residues. After removal of 5 bases from V and 3 bases from J, the junction contained 4 bases not matched to a gene.

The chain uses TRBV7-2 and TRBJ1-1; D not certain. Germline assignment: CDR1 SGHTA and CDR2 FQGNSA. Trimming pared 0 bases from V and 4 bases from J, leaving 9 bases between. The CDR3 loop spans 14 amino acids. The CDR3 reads CASSLARGGTEAFF. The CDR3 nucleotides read TGTGCCAGCAGCTTAGCGCGGGGAGGCACTGAAGCTTTCTTT.

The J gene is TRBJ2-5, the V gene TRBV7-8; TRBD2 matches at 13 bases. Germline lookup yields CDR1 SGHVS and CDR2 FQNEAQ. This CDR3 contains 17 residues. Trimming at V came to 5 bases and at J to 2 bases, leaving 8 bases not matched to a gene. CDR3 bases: TGTGCCAGCAGCATGGGACTAGCGGGGCCCTTTCAAGAGACCCAGTACTTC. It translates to CASSMGLAGPFQETQYF.

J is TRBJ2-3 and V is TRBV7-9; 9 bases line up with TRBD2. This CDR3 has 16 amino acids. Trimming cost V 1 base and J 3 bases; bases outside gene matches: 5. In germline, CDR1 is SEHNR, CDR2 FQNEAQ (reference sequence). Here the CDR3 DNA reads TGTGCCAGCAGCTTAGTGCTAGCGGGGAGGACAGATACGCAGTATTTT. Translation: CASSLVLAGRTDTQYF. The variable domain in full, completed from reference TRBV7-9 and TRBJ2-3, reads DTGVSQNPRHKITKRGQNVTFRCDPISEHNRLYWYRQTLGQGPEFLTYFQNEAQLEKSRLLSDRFSAERPKGSFSTLEIQRTEQGDSAMYLCASSLVLAGRTDTQYFGPGTRLTVL.

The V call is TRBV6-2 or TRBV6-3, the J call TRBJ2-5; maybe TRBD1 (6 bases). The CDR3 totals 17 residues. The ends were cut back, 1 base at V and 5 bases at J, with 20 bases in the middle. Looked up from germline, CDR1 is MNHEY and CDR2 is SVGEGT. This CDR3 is CASSYLLTGGIWETQYF. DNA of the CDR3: TGTGCCAGCAGTTACTTGCTGACAGGTGGTATCTGGGAGACCCAGTACTTC.

The CDR3: CASSLSRDSYYEQYF. DNA for the CDR3: TGTGCCAGCAGTTTATCCCGGGACAGCTATTACGAGCAGTACTTC. This chain links TRBV28 with TRBJ2-7; 7 nucleotides match TRBD1. From germline, CDR1 is MDHEN and CDR2 SYDVKM. The CDR3 is 15 residues long. V lost 1 base, J lost 4 bases, and 7 bases stayed unmatched. Variable domain in full (rest from reference TRBV28 and TRBJ2-7): DVKVTQSSRYLVKRTGEKVFLECVQDMDHENMFWYRQDPGLGLRLIYFSYDVKMKEKGDIPEGYSVSREKKERFSLILESASTNQTSMYLCASSLSRDSYYEQYFGPGTRLTVT.

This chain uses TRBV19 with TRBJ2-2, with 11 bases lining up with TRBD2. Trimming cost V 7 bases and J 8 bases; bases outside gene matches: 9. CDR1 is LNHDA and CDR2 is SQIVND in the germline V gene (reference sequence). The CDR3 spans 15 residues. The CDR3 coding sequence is TGTGCCAGTAATCTAGCGGGGGGCATGGTTGGGGAGCTGTTTTTT. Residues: CASNLAGGMVGELFF.

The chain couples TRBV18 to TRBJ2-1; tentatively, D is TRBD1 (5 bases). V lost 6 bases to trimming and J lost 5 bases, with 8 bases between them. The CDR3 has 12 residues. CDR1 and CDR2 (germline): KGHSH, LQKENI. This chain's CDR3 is CASSSGNNEQFF. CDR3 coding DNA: TGTGCCAGCTCTTCAGGGAACAATGAGCAGTTCTTC. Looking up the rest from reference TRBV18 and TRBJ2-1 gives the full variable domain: NAGVMQNPRHLVRRRGQEARLRCSPMKGHSHVYWYRQLPEEGLKFMVYLQKENIIDESGMPKERFSAEFPKEGPSILRIQQVVRGDSAAYFCASSSGNNEQFFGPGTRLTVL.

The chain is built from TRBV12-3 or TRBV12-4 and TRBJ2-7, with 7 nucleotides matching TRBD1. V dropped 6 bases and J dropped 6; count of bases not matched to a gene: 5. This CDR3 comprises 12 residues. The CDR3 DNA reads TGTGCCAGCAGGGAGACAGGGAGCGAGCAGTACTTC. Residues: CASRETGSEQYF.

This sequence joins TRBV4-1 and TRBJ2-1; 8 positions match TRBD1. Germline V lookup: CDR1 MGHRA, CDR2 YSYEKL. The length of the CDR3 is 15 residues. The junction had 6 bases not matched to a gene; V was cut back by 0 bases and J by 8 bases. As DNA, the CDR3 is TGCGCCAGCAGCCAAGATGGACAGGGTGGCGATGAGCAGTTCTTC. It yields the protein CASSQDGQGGDEQFF.

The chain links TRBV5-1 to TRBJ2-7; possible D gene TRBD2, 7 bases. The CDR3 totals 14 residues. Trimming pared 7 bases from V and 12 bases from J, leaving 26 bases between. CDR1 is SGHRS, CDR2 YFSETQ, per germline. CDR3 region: CASWEGGGRSVRYF. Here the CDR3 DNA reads TGCGCCAGCTGGGAGGGGGGCGGTCGGAGCGTACGGTACTTC.

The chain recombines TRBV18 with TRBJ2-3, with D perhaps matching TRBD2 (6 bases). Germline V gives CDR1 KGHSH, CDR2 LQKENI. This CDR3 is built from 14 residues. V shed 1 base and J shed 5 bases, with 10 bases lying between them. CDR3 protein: CASSPRQAGDTQYF. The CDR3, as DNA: TGTGCCAGCTCACCACGGCAAGCGGGAGATACGCAGTATTTT.

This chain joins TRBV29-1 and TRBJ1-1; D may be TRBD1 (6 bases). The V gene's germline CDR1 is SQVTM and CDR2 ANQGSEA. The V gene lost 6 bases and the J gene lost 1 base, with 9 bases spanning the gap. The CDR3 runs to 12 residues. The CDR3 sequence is CSVGHSNTEAFF. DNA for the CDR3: TGCAGCGTGGGACACTCGAACACTGAAGCTTTCTTT.

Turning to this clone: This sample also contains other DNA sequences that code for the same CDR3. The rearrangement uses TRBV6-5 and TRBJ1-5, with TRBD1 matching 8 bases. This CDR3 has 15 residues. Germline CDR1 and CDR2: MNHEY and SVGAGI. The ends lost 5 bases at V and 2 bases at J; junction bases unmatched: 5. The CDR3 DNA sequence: TGTGCCAGCAGTAGGACAGGGTACGGCAATCAGCCCCAGCATTTT. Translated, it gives CASSRTGYGNQPQHF.

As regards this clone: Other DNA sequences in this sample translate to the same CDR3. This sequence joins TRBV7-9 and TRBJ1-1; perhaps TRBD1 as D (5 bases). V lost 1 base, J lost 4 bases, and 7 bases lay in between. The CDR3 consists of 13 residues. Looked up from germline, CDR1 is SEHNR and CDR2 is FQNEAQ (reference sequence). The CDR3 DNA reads TGTGCCAGCAGCTTAGGCGGGGGCACTGAAGCTTTCTTT. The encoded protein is CASSLGGGTEAFF.

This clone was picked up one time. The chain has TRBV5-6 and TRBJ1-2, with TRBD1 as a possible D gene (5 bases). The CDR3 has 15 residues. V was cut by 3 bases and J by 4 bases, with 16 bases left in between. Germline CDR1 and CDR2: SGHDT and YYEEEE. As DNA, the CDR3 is TGTGCCAGCAGCTCCCTGGGGGGTCTTATCTATGGCTACACCTTC. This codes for CASSSLGGLIYGYTF. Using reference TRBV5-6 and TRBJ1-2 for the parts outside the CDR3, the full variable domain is DAGVTQSPTHLIKTRGQQVTLRCSPKSGHDTVSWYQQALGQGPQFIFQYYEEEERQRGNFPDRFSGHQFPNYSSELNVNALLLGDSALYLCASSSLGGLIYGYTFGSGTRLTVV.

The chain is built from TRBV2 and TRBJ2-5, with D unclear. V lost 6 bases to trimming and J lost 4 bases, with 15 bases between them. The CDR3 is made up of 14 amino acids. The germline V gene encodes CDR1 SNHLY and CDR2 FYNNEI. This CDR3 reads CASREHRVRETQYF. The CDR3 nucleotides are TGTGCCAGCAGGGAGCACCGGGTGCGAGAGACCCAGTACTTC.